The sequence of this T cell receptor (beta chain) was determined in a study of cytomegalovirus exposure and HLA in healthy donors. This PCR relied on a set of 60 Vbeta primers and 13 Jbeta primers. This table comes from immunoSEQ multiplex PCR, and its TCRdb copy is limited to in-frame clones, with some not included. The sample records roughly 140,000 clones, over 60% being singletons. Study findings and constraints: A few of the chains that were CMV-associated were confirmed in vitro to be specific for CMV antigens. A cluster of highly shared sequence variants was likely a sequencing artifact. High specificity and sensitivity for cytomegalovirus status were reported for the classifier.

On this clone: Its specificity is unknown.

The receptor was isolated from a woman under 40 in good health and CMV-seropositive. Sequencing was done on a sample of PBMCs.

The CDR3 nucleotides are TGTGCCAGCAGCTCCCTCCGCGGCACCCCCTCTGGGGCCAACGTCCTGACTTTC. Translating it yields CASSSLRGTPSGANVLTF. The J gene is TRBJ2-6, the V gene TRBV11-2; D unclear. Looked up from germline, CDR1 is SGHAT and CDR2 is FQNNGV. V gave up 4 bases and J gave up 0 bases, with 16 bases separating them. CDR3 length equals 18 residues.